This T cell receptor beta chain was recovered during a study of T cell responses to AZD1222 COVID-19 vaccine listed by TCRdb under 2021. Regarding the research as a whole: A total of 230 to 250 trial participants underwent TCR sequencing, of whom roughly 210 had received two doses of AZD1222 and around 25 had received two doses of the MenACWY control vaccine. Trial participants were enrolled into age subgroups of 18-55, 56-69 and 70-plus years, which contained approximately 150, 28 and 58 TCR-sequenced participants, respectively.

The time point label here, explained by the study, means: about 28 days (+/-7) after the second vaccine dose. AZD1222 recipients given second doses at about 4 weeks or at about 12 weeks were pooled, since spike-specific TCR depth and breadth were not found to differ between the two schedules. The vaccinee samples were drawn from two UK trials, COV001 and COV002, one of which was a single-blind randomized controlled phase 2/3 trial testing AZD1222 (ChAdOx1 nCoV-19) in healthy adults. Trial participant PBMC samples were collected at day 0 and day 28 after the second dose for TCRbeta chain sequencing. About this clone itself: The antigen this receptor binds is unknown. Per-base qualities were not stored, and no clone one base away is much larger.

Results the study describes overall, beyond this receptor: Conclusions about previously exposed vaccinees are limited because only five to seven AZD1222 recipients were SARS-CoV-2 seropositive at baseline. CD4 TCRs associated with the vaccine covered the entire spike protein, and the dominant responses were in regions 160-218 and 743-854. Participants were mostly white British, with more females than males. The authors suggested clonal diversity may have been underestimated. No day 14 peak-response samples were available, so repertoires were characterized only after the peak T cell response. Nearly half of unique spike-specific TCRs reportedly recognized epitopes outside regions mutated in the B.1.351 and B.1.1.7 variants. After two AZD1222 doses, spike-specific TCR breadth and depth were significantly higher than at day 0 and than in MenACWY recipients. The 56-69-year group was small, and its depth increase did not reach significance, likely because of low power.

The CDR3 regions of human TCRbeta chains were analyzed by immunosequencing. The paper's data handling went like this. Repertoire TCRs were checked for matches against a reference library of SARS-CoV-2-specific TCRs that had been generated using the MIRA antigen-specificity platform. Breadth meant the fraction of unique TCRs that were SARS-CoV-2-associated, whereas depth meant the fraction of total T cells that were SARS-CoV-2-associated. Using the MIRA data, each spike-specific TCR was mapped to the spike region that the TCR reacts to and placed in a CD4 or CD8 class. Log10-transformed breadth and depth values were compared by one-way ANOVA with Sidak's multiple comparisons tests. Not all clones reach the TCRdb copy of this immuneACCESS table, which keeps in-frame sequences only. Checked studies attribute under half of the gap to unresolved V genes and leave the rest unexplained. V, J and clone size are those of that table, while D and trimming were read from the DNA. The sample table lists fewer than 200,000 clones, 94% of them with a count of one. Jointly, the top ten make up about 1.5% of the sample.

The receptor was derived from an adult who received the AZD1222 COVID-19 vaccine. Specimen: peripheral blood, collected 28 days after the second AZD1222 dose.

The CDR3 loop reads CAISATGFSYEQYF. The nucleotides are TGTGCCATCAGTGCCACAGGGTTCTCCTACGAGCAGTACTTC. This chain joins TRBV10-3 to TRBJ2-7; a tentative D call is TRBD1 (6 bases match). From a lookup of the germline V gene, CDR1 and CDR2 are ENHRY and SYGVKD. The cysteine opens and the phenylalanine closes a CDR3 of 14 amino acids. The entry retains the CDR3 DNA only, 42 bases that are in frame from base 1. V gives up 4 bases and J gives up 0 bases, and the segment between their germline ends measures 10 bases.